This T cell receptor beta chain emerged from a study of Graves' ophthalmopathy and Graves' hyperthyroidism. V trimming: 5 bases; J trimming: 2 bases; junction bases outside the gene matches: 6. Germline V gene data show CDR1 as SGHTA and CDR2 as FQGNSA. The CDR3 runs to 14 residues. From RNA, the CDR3 regions of TCR beta chains were amplified and sequenced. Amplification began with first-round RT-PCR using HTBI primers, then second-round multiplex PCR was performed. TCRdb re-analysed the multiplex PCR reads in MiXCR, keeping a single row per CDR3 protein. The table records 300,000 to 400,000 distinct CDR3 sequences, 15% to 20% of them present only once. Study outcomes and limitations: The model flagged ophthalmopathy progression at 65% to 71% sensitivity and around 72% specificity.

This clonotype appeared many times. The antigen remains undetermined. This TCR came from an adult man with Graves' ophthalmopathy. Sequencing was carried out using peripheral blood. V and J are TRBV7-2 and TRBJ2-7, with 7 nucleotides matching TRBD1. CDR3 in DNA: TGTGCCAGCAGCCCCCGGACAGGTGCCTACGAGCAGTACTTC. Protein sequence: CASSPRTGAYEQYF.